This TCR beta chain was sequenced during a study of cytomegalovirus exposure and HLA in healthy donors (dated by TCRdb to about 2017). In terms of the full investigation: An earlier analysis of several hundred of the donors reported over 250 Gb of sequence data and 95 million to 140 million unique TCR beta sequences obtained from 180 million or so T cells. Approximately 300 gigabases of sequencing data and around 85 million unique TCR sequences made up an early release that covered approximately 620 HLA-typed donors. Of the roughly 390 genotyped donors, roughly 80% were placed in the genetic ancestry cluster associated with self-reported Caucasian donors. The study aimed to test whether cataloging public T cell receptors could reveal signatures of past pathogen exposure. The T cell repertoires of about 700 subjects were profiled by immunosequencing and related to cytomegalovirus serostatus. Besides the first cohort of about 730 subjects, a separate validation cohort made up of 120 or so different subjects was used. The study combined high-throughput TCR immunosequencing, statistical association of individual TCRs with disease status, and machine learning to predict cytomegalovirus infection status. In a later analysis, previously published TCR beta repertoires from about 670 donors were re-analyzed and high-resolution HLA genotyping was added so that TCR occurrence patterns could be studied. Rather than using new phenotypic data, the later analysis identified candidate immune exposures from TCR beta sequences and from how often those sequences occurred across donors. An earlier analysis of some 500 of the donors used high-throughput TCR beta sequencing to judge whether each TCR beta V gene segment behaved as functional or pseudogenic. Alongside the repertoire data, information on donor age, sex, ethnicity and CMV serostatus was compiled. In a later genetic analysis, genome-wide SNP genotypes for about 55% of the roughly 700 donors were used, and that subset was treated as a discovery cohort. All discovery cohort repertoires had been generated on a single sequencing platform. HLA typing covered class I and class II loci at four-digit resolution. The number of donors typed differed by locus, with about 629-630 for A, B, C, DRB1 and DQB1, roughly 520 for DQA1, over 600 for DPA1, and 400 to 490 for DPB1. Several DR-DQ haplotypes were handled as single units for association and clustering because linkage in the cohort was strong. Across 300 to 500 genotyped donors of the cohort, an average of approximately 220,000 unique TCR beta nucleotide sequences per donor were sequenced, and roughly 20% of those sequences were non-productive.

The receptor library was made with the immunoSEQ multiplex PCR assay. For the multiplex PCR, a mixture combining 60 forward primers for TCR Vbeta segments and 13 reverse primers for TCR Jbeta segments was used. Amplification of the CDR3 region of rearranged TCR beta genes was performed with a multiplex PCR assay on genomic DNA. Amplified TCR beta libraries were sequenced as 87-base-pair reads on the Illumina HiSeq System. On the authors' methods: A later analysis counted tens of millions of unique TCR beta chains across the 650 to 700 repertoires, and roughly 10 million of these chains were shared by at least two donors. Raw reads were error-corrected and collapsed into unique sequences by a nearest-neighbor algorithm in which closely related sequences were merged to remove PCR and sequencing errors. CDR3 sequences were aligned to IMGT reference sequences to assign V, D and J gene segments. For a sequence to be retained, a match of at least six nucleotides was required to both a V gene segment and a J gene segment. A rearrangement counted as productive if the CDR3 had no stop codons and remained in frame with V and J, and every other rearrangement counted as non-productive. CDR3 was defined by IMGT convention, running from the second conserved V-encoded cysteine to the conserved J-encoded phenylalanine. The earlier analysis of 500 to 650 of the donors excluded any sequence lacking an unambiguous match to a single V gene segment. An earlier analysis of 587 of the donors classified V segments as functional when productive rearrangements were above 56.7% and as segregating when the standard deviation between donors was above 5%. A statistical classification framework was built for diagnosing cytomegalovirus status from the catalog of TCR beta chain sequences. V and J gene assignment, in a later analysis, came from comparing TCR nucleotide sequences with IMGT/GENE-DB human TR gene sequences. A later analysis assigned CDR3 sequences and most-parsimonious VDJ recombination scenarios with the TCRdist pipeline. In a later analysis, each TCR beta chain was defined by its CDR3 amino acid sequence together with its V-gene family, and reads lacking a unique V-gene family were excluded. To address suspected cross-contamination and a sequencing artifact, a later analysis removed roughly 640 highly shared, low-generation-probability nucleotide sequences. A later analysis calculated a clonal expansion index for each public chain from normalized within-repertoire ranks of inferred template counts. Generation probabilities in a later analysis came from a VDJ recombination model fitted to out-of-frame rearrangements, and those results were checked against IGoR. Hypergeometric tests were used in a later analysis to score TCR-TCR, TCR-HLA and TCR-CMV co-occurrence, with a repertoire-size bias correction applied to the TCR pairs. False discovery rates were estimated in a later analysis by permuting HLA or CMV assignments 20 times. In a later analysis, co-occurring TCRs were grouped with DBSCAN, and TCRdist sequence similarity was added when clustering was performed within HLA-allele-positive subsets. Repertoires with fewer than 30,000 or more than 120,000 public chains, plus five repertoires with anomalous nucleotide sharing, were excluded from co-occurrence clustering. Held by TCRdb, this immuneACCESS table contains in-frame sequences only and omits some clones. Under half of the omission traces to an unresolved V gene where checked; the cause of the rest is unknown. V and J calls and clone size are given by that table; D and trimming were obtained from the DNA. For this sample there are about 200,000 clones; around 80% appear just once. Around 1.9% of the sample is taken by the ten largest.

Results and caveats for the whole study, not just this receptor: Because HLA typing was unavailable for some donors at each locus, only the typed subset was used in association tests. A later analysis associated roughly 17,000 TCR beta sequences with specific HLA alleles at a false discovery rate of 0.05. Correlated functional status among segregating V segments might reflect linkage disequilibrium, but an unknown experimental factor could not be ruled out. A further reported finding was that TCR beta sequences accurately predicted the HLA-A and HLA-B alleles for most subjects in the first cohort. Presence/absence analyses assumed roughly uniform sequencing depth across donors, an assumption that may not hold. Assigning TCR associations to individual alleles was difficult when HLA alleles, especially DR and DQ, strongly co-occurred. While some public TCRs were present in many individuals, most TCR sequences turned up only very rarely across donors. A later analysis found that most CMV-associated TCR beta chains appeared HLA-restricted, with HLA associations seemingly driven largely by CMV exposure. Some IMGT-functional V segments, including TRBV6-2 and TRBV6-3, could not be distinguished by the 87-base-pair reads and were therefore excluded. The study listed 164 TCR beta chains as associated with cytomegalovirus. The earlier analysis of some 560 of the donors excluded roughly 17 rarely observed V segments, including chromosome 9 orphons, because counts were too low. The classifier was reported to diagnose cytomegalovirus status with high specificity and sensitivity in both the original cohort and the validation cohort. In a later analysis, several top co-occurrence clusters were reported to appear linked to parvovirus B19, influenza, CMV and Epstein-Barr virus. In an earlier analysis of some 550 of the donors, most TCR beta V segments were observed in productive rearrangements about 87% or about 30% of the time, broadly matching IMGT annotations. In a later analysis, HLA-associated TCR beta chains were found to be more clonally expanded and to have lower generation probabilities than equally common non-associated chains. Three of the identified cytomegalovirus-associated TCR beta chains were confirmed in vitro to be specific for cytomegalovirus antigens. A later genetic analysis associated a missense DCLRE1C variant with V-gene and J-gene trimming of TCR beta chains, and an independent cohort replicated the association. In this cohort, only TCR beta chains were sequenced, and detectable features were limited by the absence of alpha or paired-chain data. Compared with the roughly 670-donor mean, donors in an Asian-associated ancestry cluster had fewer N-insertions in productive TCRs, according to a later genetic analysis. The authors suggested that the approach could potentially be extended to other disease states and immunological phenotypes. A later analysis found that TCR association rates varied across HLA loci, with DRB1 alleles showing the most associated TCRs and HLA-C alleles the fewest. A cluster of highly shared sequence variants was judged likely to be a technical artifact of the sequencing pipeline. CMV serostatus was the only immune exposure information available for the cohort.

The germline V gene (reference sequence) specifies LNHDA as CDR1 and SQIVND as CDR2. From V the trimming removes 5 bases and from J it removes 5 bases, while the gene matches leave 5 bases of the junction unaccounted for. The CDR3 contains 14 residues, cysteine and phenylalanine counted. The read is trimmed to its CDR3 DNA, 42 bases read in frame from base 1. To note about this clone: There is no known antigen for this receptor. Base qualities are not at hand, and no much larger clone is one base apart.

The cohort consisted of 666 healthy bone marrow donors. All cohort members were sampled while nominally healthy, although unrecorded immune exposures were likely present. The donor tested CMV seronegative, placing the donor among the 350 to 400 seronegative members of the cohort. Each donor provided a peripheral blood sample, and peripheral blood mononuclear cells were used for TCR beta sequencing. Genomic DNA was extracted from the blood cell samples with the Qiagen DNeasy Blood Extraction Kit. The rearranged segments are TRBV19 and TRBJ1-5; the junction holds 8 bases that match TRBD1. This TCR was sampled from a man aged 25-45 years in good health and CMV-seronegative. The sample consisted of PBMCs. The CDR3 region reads CASSLQGVDQPQHF. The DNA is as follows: TGTGCCAGTAGTTTACAGGGGGTAGATCAGCCCCAGCATTTT. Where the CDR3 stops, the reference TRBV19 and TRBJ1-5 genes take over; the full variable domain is DGGITQSPKYLFRKEGQNVTLSCEQNLNHDAMYWYRQDPGQGLRLIYYSQIVNDFQKGDIAEGYSVSREKKESFPLTVTSAQKNPTAFYLCASSLQGVDQPQHFGDGTRLSIL.